This T cell receptor (beta chain) was recovered during a study of regulatory T cells in long-lasting Graves disease. General observations from the study: Patients with persistent disease shared 2,741 public clonotypes, outpacing the roughly 1,000 shared by new patients.

Germline CDR1 is SGHAT and CDR2 is FQDESV (reference sequence). The CDR3 has 14 residues. The table lists this clonotype with a few counts. Its antigen is still unknown. This may stem from a read error, because a much larger clone lies one nucleotide away. iRepertoire HTBI primers and Arm-PCR of CDR3 regions built TCR beta libraries. TCRdb re-analysed the multiplex PCR reads in MiXCR, keeping a single row per CDR3 protein. The sample has 520,000 or so distinct CDR3 sequences, approximately 12% seen once. Time point specified: newly diagnosed GD, antithyroid drugs for less than 3 months. PBMC-extracted RNA yielded the TCR library. These data also formed part of another study, on T cells in Graves' hyperthyroidism and ophthalmopathy. As that report states: Newly diagnosed hyperthyroidism, duration under 2 months, in patients aged 18 to 65. A first-round RT-PCR of the TCR CDR3 used the HTBI primer set. Most clonotypes that expanded in the thyroid above 0.001 also showed up in blood.

This sample comprised peripheral blood mononuclear cells (PBMCs), obtained at new diagnosis, from a patient treated with antithyroid drugs. This TCR derives from a woman in her 30s with Graves disease. This chain links TRBV11-1 with TRBJ1-1; possible D gene TRBD1, 5 bases. CDR3 nucleotide sequence: TGTGCCAGCAGCTTAGGGGGCAGCCGCACTGAAACTTTCTTT. Translation: CASSLGGSRTETFF. Together with reference TRBV11-1 and TRBJ1-1, the CDR3 gives the full variable domain: EAEVAQSPRYKITEKSQAVAFWCDPISGHATLYWYRQILGQGPELLVQFQDESVVDDSQLPKDRFSAERLKGVDSTLKIQPAELGDSAMYLCASSLGGSRTETFFGQGTRLTVV.